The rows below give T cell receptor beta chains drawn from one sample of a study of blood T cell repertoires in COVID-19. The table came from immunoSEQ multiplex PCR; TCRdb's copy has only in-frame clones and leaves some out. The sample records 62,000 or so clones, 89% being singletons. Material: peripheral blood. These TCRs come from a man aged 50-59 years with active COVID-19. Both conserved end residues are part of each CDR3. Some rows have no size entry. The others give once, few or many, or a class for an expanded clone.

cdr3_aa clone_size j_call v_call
CASSLGLGGAGYTF NA TRBJ1-2 TRBV11-2
CASSWDRGEEKLFF NA TRBJ1-4 TRBV5-1
CASSSGPHHEQYF once TRBJ2-7 TRBV11-3
CASSIDWGGSRPQHF NA TRBJ1-5 TRBV7-2
CASSLGLAGGQETQYF NA TRBJ2-5 TRBV27
CAITSFEGRGRTGELFF NA TRBJ2-2 TRBV10-3
CASSPWGRASTEAFF NA TRBJ1-1 TRBV5-4
CASSMGRGSNQPQHF NA TRBJ1-5 TRBV19
CAWSVKGAKTQYF NA TRBJ2-5 TRBV30
CASMGGGVSGGSSSYEQYF NA TRBJ2-7 TRBV28
CASKTSTSTDTQYF NA TRBJ2-3 TRBV19
CASSLGPYRGPDTQYF NA TRBJ2-3 TRBV11-3
CASSTLTGSLKETQYF NA TRBJ2-5 TRBV19
CASSQGTSGDTDTQYF NA TRBJ2-3 TRBV6-4
CASSTGLAGGQSYEQYF NA TRBJ2-7 TRBV5-4
CASSSGLAGATDTQYF once TRBJ2-3 TRBV7-9
CASSFAEQGRQFF NA TRBJ2-1 TRBV5-1
CASSMGASSYNSPLHF few TRBJ1-6 TRBV19
CASSARLGQVYGYTF NA TRBJ1-2 TRBV3-1/TRBV3-2
CASSEQGPHSNQPQHF NA TRBJ1-5 TRBV5-1
CSTGTGSYEQYF NA TRBJ2-7 TRBV29-1
CASSFTGTSVGETQYF NA TRBJ2-5 TRBV7-2
CASSESRTVNEQFF few TRBJ2-1 TRBV6-1
CASSLATGGTDTQYF NA TRBJ2-3 TRBV5-1
CASSFTGADTGELFF NA TRBJ2-2 TRBV5-1
CASSLVPRGGPRSLYGYTF NA TRBJ1-2 TRBV11-2
CASSLTGYGYTF NA TRBJ1-2 TRBV12-3/TRBV12-4
CASSSGGAIAKNIQYF once TRBJ2-4 TRBV11-2
CASSPRLAGAYEAGYF NA TRBJ2-3 TRBV27
CASWRQGKEKLFF NA TRBJ1-4 TRBV25-1
CASSFSGADTEAFF once TRBJ1-1 TRBV5-1
CASSLGWRGGDQQYF NA TRBJ2-7 TRBV5-1
CASSFPGLADHGELFF NA TRBJ2-2 TRBV5-4
CASSYAEGRNLFNYGYTF NA TRBJ1-2 TRBV6-2/TRBV6-3
CASSINRGSETQYF NA TRBJ2-5 TRBV19
CASSQVGADEQFF NA TRBJ2-1 TRBV3-1/TRBV3-2
CASNLQRGESYEQYF NA TRBJ2-7 TRBV7-2
CASSLPGQRNTEAFF NA TRBJ1-1 TRBV11-2
CASSYPRGGDTHYEQYF NA TRBJ2-7 TRBV6-2/TRBV6-3
CASDPGLGYKSEQFF NA TRBJ2-1 TRBV25-1
CASSPNGFVGYTF NA TRBJ1-2 TRBV27
CASSLGGSPGTQYF NA TRBJ2-5 TRBV7-2
CASKERDSFNYGYTF NA TRBJ1-2 TRBV2
CASSQRDGGDTQYF NA TRBJ2-3 TRBV4-3
CASSDLTSATYEQYF few TRBJ2-7 TRBV10-2
CASSLAGAYEQYF once TRBJ2-7 TRBV4-1
CASSPLAGGTSGANVLTF NA TRBJ2-6 TRBV18
CASSQVLADRYNEQFF NA TRBJ2-1 TRBV4-1
CASSLVRQGLRETQYF NA TRBJ2-5 TRBV7-8
CASSIRQSANYGYTF NA TRBJ1-2 TRBV19
CASSIGVSSYEQYF NA TRBJ2-7 TRBV19
CASSLLSYNSPLHF NA TRBJ1-6 TRBV5-1
CASSRQLAGGYNEQFF NA TRBJ2-1 TRBV6-2/TRBV6-3
CASSPQRQGGFGGYTF NA TRBJ1-2 TRBV3-1/TRBV3-2
CASSWTGGSIGEQFF NA TRBJ2-1 TRBV5-4